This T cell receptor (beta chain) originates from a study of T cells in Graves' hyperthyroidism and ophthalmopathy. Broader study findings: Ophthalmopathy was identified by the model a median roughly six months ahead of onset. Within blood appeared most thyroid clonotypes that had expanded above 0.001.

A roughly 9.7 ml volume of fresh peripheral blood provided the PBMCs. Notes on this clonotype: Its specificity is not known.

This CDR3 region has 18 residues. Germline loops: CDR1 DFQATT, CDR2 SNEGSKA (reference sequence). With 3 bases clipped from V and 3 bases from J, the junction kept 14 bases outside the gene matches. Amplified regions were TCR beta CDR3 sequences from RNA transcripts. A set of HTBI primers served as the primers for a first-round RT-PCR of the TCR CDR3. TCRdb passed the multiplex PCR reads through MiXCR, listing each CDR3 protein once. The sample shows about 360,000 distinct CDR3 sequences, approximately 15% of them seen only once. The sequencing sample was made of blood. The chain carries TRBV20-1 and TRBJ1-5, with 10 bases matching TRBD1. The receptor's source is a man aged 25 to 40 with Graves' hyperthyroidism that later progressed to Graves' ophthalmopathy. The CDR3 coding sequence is TGCAGTGCTAGGGAACCAAGAGGACAGGGGGAATACAATCAGCCCCAGCATTTT. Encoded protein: CSAREPRGQGEYNQPQHF.